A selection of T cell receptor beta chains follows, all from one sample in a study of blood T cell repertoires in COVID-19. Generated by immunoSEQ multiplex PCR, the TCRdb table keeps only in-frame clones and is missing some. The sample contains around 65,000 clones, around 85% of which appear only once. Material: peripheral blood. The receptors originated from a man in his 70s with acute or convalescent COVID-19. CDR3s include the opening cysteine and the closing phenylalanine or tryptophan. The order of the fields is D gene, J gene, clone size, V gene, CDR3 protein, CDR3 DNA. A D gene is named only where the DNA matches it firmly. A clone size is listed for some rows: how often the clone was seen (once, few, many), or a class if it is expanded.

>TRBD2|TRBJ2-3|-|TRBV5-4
CASSLRLAGANTDTQYF
TGTGCCAGCAGCTTGCGGCTAGCGGGGGCCAACACAGATACGCAGTATTTT
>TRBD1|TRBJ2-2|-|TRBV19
CASSKKQGPNTGELFF
TGTGCCAGTAGTAAGAAACAGGGGCCAAACACCGGGGAGCTGTTTTTT
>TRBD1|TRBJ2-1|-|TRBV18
CASSPAGQAHNEQFF
TGTGCCAGCTCACCGGCGGGACAGGCACACAATGAGCAGTTCTTC
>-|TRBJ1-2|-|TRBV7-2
CASSFSGGDGYTF
TGTGCCAGCAGCTTCTCGGGGGGCGACGGCTACACCTTC
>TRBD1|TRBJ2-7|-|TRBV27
CASSLRQGYEQYF
TGTGCCAGCAGTTTGAGACAGGGCTACGAGCAGTACTTC
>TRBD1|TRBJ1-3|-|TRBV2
CASRGTGLGNTIYF
TGTGCCAGCAGGGGGACAGGGCTAGGAAACACCATATATTTT
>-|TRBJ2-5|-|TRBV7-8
CASSPRQQETQYF
TGTGCCAGCAGCCCTCGACAGCAAGAGACCCAGTACTTC
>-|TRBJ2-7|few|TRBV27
CASSSYSGEQYF
TGTGCCAGCAGTTCCTACAGTGGAGAGCAGTACTTC
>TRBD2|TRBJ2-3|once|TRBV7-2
CASSFGTRIVTDTQYF
TGTGCCAGCAGCTTCGGGACTAGGATAGTCACAGATACGCAGTATTTT
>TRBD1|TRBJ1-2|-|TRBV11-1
CASSLLDRDYGYTF
TGTGCCAGCAGCCTGCTGGACAGGGACTATGGCTACACCTTC
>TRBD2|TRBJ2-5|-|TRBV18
CASSPSGVKETQYF
TGTGCCAGCTCACCTAGCGGGGTGAAAGAGACCCAGTACTTC
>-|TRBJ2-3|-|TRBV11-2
CASSPLRRGQYF
TGTGCCAGCAGCCCCCTCCGAAGGGGGCAGTATTTT
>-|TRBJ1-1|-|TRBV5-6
CASSLGQVNTEAFF
TGTGCCAGCAGCTTGGGACAGGTAAACACTGAAGCTTTCTTT
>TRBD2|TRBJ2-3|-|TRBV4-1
CASSQDPKVAGGRTDTQYF
TGCGCCAGCAGCCAAGATCCCAAGGTGGCGGGGGGACGCACAGATACGCAGTATTTT
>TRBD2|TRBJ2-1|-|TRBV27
CASSSYTSGGTLGEQFF
TGTGCCAGCAGTTCCTACACTAGCGGGGGTACTCTCGGGGAGCAGTTCTTC
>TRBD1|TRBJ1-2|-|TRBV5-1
CASSIGTGGVGYTF
TGCGCCAGCAGCATAGGGACAGGGGGCGTAGGCTACACCTTC
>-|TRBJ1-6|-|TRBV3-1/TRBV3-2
CASSPRDSGSPLHF
TGTGCCAGCAGCCCTCGGGACTCCGGTTCACCCCTCCACTTT
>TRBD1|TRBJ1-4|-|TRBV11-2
CASSDRGIASTNEKLFF
TGTGCCAGCAGCGACAGGGGAATCGCGTCAACTAATGAAAAACTGTTTTTT
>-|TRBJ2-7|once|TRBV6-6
CASSYSRGPYEQYF
TGTGCCAGCAGTTACTCTCGCGGTCCCTACGAGCAGTACTTC
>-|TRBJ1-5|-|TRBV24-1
CATSASTVGQGNNQPQHF
TGTGCCACCAGTGCTTCAACCGTCGGGCAGGGTAACAATCAGCCCCAGCATTTT
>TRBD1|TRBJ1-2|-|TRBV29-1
CSAGQAPNYGYTF
TGCAGCGCGGGACAGGCTCCTAACTATGGCTACACCTTC
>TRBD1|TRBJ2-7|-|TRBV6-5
CASRRGQPSSYEQYF
TGTGCCAGCAGGAGGGGACAGCCCTCTTCCTACGAGCAGTACTTC
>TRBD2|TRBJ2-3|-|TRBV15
CATSRDLWTSGGARTDTQYF
TGTGCCACCAGCAGAGATCTGTGGACTAGCGGGGGGGCGAGGACAGATACGCAGTATTTT
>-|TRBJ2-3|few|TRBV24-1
CATSDPGKAGSTDTQYF
TGTGCCACCAGTGATCCCGGAAAAGCGGGTAGCACAGATACGCAGTATTTT
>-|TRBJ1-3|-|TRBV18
CASSPGLGPFGGNTIYF
TGTGCCAGCTCACCGGGCTTGGGCCCCTTTGGTGGAAACACCATATATTTT